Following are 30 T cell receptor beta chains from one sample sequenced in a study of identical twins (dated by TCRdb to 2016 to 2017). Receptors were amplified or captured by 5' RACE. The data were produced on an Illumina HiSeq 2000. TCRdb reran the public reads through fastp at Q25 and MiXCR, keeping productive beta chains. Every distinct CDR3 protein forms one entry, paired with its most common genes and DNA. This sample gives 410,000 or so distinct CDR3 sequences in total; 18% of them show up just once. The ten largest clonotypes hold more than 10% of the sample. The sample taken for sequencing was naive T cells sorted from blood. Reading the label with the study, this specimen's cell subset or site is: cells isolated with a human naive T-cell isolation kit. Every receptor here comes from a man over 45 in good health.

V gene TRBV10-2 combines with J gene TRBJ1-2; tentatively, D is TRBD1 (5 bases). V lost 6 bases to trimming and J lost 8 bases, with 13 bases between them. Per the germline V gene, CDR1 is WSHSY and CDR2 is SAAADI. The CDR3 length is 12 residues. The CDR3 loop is CASRYAGVGYTF. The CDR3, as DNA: TGCGCCAGCAGATATGCGGGGGTAGGCTACACCTTC.

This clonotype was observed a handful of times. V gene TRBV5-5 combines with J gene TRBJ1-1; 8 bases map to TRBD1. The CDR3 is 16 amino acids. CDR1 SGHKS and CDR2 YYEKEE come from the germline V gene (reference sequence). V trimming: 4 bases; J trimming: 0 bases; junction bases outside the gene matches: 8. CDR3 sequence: CASSPLGQVLNTEAFF. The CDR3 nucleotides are TGTGCCAGCAGCCCGCTGGGACAGGTACTGAACACTGAAGCTTTCTTT.

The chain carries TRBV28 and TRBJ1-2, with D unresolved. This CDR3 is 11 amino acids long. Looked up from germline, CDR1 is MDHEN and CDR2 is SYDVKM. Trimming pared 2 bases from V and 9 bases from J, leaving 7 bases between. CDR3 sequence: CASSLGVSYTF. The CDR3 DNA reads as TGTGCCAGCAGTTTAGGAGTAAGCTACACCTTC.

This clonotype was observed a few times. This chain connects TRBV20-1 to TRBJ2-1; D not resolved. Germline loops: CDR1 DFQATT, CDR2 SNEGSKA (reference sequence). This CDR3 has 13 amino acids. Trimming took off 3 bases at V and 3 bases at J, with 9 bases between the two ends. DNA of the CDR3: TGCAGTGCTAGTACCCGAAACTACAATGAGCAGTTCTTC. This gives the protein CSASTRNYNEQFF.

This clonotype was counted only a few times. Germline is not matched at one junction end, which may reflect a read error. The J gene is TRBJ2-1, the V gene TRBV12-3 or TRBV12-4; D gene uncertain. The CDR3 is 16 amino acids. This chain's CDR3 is CASSIAPRPLDNEQFF. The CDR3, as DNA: TGTGCCAGCAGTATAGCCCCTCGTCCCTTGGACAATGAGCAGTTCTTC.

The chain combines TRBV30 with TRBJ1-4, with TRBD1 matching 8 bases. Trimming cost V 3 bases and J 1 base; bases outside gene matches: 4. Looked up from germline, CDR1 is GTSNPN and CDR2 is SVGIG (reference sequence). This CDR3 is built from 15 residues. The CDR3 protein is CAWSVTGVTNEKLFF. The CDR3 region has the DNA TGTGCCTGGAGCGTGACAGGGGTAACTAATGAAAAACTGTTTTTT.

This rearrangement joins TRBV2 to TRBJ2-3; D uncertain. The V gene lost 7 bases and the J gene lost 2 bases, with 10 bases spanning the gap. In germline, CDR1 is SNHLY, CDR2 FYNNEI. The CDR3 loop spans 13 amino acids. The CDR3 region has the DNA TGTGCCAGCAAGTCTAGTTCCACAGATACGCAGTATTTT. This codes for CASKSSSTDTQYF.

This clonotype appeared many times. CDR3 sequence (DNA): TGCAGTGCTAGACGCGGGAGGGTACGCAGTGAGCAGTTCTTC. Amino acid sequence: CSARRGRVRSEQFF. The chain recombines TRBV20-1 with TRBJ2-1; TRBD2 matches at 9 bases. Germline V lookup: CDR1 DFQATT, CDR2 SNEGSKA (reference sequence). J lost 9 bases, V lost 2 bases, and 8 bases had no gene match. The CDR3 is 14 residues long.

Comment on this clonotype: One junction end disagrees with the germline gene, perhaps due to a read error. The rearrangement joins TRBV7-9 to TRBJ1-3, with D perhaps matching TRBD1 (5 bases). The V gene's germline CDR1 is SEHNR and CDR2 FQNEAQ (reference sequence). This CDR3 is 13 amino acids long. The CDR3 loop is CANSGGSGNTIYF. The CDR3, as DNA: TGTGCCAACAGCGGGGGAAGTGGAAACACCATATATTTT.

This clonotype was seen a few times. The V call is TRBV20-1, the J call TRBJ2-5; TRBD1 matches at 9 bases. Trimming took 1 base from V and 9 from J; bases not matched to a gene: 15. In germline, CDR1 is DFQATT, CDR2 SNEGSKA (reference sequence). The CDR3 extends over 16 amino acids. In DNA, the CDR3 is TGCAGTGCTAGAGGGTCGCAGACAGGGGGGCTCGGGTCCCAGTACTTC. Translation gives CSARGSQTGGLGSQYF.

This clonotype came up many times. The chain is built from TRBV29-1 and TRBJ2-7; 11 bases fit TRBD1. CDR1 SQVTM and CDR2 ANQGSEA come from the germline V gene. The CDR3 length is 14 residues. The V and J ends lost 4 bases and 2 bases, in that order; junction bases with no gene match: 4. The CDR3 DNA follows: TGCAGCGTTGTAGAGGGACAGGGGGCCTACGAGCAGTACTTC. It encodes CSVVEGQGAYEQYF.

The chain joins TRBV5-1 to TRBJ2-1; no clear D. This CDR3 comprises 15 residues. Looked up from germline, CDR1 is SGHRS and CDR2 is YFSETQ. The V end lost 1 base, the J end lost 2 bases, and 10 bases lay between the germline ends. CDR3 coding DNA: TGCGCCAGCAGCTTGATGCTGGGTACCTACAATGAGCAGTTCTTC. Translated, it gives CASSLMLGTYNEQFF.

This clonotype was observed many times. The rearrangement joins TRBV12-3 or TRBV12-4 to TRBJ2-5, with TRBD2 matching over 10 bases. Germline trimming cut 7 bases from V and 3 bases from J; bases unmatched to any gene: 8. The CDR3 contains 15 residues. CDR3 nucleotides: TGTGCCAGCACGTCTAGCGGGAGAGTGAAAGAGACCCAGTACTTC. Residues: CASTSSGRVKETQYF.

The CDR3 here is CASSLWGGQGVTSYEQYF. The CDR3 DNA sequence: TGTGCCAGCAGTTTATGGGGGGGACAGGGGGTAACTTCCTACGAGCAGTACTTC. The chain links TRBV28 to TRBJ2-7, with TRBD1 matching over 11 bases. The CDR3 length is 18 residues. The trim removed 0 bases at V and 1 base at J, leaving 8 bases unmatched. Germline values: CDR1 MDHEN, CDR2 SYDVKM.

The CDR3 spells CASSPVRDNSNQPQHF. As DNA, the CDR3 is TGTGCCAGCAGCCCGGTCCGAGATAATAGCAATCAGCCCCAGCATTTT. This sequence joins TRBV16 and TRBJ1-5; no clear D gene. Germline V lookup: CDR1 KGHSY, CDR2 FQNENV. This CDR3 is built from 16 residues. V was trimmed by 4 bases and J by 0 bases, leaving 13 bases between them. Looking up the rest from reference TRBV16 and TRBJ1-5 gives the full variable domain: GEEVAQTPKHLVRGEGQKAKLYCAPIKGHSYVFWYQQVLKNEFKFLISFQNENVFDETGMPKERFSAKCLPNSPCSLEIQATKLEDSAVYFCASSPVRDNSNQPQHFGDGTRLSIL.

CDR3: CASSSRGSGQGLSYEQYF. The CDR3 nucleotides read TGCGCCAGCAGCAGCCGGGGTTCAGGACAGGGACTCTCCTACGAGCAGTACTTC. The chain is built from TRBV4-1 and TRBJ2-7; TRBD1 matches 8 bases. CDR1 MGHRA and CDR2 YSYEKL come from the germline V gene. CDR3 length: 18 amino acids. Trimming cost V 5 bases and J 0 bases; bases outside gene matches: 15.

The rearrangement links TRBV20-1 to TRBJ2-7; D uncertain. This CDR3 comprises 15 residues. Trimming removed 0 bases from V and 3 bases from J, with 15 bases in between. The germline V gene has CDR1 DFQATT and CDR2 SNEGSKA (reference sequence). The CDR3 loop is CSARDNTDNFYEQYF. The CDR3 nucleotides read TGCAGTGCTAGAGATAACACGGATAACTTCTACGAGCAGTACTTC.

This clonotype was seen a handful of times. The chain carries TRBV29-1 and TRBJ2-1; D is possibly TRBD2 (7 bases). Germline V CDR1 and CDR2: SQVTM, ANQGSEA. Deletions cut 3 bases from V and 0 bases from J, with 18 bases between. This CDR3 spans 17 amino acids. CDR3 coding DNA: TGCAGCGTTGAGCGGGGGCCTGAGGGGGGCTCCTACAATGAGCAGTTCTTC. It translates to CSVERGPEGGSYNEQFF.

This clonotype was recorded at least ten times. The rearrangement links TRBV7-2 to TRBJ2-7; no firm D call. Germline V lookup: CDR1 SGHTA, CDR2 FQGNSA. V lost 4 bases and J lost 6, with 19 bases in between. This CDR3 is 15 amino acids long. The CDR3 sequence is CASSSTGSANFEQYF. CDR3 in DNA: TGTGCCAGCAGCTCTACCGGGTCAGCAAATTTCGAGCAGTACTTC.

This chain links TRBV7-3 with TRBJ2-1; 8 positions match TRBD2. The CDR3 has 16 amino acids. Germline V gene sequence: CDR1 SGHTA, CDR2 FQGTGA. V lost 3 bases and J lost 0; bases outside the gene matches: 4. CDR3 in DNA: TGTGCCAGCAGCTTGTATAGCGGGACCTCCTACAATGAGCAGTTCTTC. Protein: CASSLYSGTSYNEQFF.

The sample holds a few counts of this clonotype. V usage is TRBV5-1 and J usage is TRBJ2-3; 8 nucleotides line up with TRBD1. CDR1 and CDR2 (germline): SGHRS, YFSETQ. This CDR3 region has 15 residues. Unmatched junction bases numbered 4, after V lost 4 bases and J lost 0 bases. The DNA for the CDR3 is TGCGCCAGCAGCCACTGGACAGGGAGCACAGATACGCAGTATTTT. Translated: CASSHWTGSTDTQYF. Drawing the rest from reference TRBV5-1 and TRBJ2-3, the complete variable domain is KAGVTQTPRYLIKTRGQQVTLSCSPISGHRSVSWYQQTPGQGLQFLFEYFSETQRNKGNFPGRFSGRQFSNSRSEMNVSTLELGDSALYLCASSHWTGSTDTQYFGPGTRLTVL.

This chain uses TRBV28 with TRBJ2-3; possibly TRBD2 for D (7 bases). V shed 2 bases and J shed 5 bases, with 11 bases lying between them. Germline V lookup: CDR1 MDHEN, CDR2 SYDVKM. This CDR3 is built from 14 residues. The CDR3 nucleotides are TGTGCCAGCAGTTTAGCGGGGGCCCGAGATACGCAGTATTTT. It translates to CASSLAGARDTQYF.

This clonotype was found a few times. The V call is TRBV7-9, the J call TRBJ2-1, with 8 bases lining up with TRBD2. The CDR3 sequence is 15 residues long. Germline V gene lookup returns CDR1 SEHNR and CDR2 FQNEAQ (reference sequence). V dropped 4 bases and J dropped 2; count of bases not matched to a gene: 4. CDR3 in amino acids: CASSSSGGPYNEQFF. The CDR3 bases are TGTGCCAGCAGCTCCTCGGGGGGGCCCTACAATGAGCAGTTCTTC.

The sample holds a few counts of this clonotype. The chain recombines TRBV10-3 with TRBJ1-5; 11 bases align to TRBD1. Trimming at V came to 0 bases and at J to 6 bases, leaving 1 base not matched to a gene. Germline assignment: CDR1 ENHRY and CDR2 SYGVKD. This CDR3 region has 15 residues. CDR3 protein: CAISESDRGPQPQHF. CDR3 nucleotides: TGTGCCATCAGTGAGTCGGACAGGGGGCCTCAGCCCCAGCATTTT.

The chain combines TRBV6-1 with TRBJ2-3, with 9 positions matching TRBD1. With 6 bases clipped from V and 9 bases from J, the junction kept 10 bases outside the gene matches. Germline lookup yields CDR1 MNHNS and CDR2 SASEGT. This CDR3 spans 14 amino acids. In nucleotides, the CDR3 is TGTGCCAGCAGCTCCCCCGGACAGGGGCTAACGCAGTATTTT. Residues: CASSSPGQGLTQYF.

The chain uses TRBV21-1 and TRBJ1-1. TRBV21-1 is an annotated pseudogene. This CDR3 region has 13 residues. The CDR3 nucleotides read TGTGCCAGCAACCTTTCTAGAGGCACTGAAGCTTTCTTT. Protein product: CASNLSRGTEAFF.

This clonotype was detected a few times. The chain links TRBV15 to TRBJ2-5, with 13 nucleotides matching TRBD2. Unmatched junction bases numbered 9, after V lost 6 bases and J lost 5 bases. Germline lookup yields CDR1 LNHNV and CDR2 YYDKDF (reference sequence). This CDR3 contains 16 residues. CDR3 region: CATRGSPGLAGETQYF. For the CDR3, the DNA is TGTGCCACCAGAGGCTCACCGGGACTAGCGGGGGAGACCCAGTACTTC. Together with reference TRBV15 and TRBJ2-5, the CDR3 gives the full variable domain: DAMVIQNPRYQVTQFGKPVTLSCSQTLNHNVMYWYQQKSSQAPKLLFHYYDKDFNNEADTPDNFQSRRPNTSFCFLDIRSPGLGDTAMYLCATRGSPGLAGETQYFGPGTRLLVL.

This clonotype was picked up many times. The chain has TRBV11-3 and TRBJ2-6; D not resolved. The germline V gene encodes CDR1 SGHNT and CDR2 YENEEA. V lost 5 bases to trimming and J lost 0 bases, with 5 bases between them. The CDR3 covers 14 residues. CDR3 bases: TGTGCCAGCAGCGATCACTCTGGGGCCAACGTCCTGACTTTC. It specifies CASSDHSGANVLTF.

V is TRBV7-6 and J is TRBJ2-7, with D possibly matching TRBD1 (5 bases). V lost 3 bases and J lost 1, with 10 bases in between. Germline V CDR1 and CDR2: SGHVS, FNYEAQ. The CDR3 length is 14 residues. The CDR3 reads CASSFTDTSYEQYF. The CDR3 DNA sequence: TGTGCCAGCAGCTTTACGGACACTTCCTACGAGCAGTACTTC.

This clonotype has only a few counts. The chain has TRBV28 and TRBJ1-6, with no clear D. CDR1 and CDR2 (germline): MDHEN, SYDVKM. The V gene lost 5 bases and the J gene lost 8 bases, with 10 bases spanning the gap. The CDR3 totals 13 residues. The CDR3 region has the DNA TGTGCCAGCAGTGGGGTCACCTATTCACCCCTCCACTTT. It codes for CASSGVTYSPLHF.